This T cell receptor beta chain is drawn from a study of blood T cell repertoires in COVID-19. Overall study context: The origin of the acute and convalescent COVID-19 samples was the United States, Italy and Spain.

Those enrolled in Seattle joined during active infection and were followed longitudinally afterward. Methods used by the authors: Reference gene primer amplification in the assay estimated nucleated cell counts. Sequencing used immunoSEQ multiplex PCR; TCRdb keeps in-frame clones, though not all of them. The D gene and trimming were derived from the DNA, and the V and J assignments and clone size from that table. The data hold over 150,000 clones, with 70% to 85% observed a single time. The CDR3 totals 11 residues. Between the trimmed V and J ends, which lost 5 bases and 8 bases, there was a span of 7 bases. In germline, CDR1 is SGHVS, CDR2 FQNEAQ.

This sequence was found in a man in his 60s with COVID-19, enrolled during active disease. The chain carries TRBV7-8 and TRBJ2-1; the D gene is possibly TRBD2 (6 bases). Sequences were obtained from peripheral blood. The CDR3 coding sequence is TGTGCCAGCAGCAGGAGGGATGAGCAGTTCTTC. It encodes CASSRRDEQFF. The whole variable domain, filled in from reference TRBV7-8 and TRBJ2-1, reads GAGVSQSPRYKVAKRGQDVALRCDPISGHVSLFWYQQALGQGPEFLTYFQNEAQLDKSGLPSDRFFAERPEGSVSTLKIQRTQQEDSAVYLCASSRRDEQFFGPGTRLTVL.